This T cell receptor beta chain was retrieved from a study of T cells in Graves' hyperthyroidism and ophthalmopathy. General observations from the study: Ophthalmopathy, which appeared later, was predicted by the model a median around 6 months before onset.

Points on this clonotype: The antigen remains undetermined.

Per germline, CDR1 MDHEN and CDR2 SYDVKM. This CDR3 comprises 15 residues. V shed 7 bases and J 3 bases; nucleotides not matched to a gene: 11. The investigators amplified TCR beta CDR3 regions from RNA transcripts. During a first-round RT-PCR of the TCR CDR3, the HTBI primer set was used. TCRdb passed the multiplex PCR reads through MiXCR, listing each CDR3 protein once. This table has about 350,000 distinct CDR3 sequences, approximately 19% appearing once. The TCR sequence derives from a woman aged 18 to 35 with Graves' hyperthyroidism. The J gene is TRBJ1-1, the V gene TRBV28; 7 nucleotides align to TRBD1. Input material: blood. The CDR3 region is CASTPPGRGDTEAFF. The CDR3 region has the DNA TGTGCCAGCACGCCCCCGGGCAGGGGGGACACTGAAGCTTTCTTT.